This T cell receptor beta chain was sequenced in a study of human T cells and chemical hapten exposure. Time point denoted: patch test 3, about 24 weeks after DPC sensitization. Treatment in this sample: therapeutic diphenylcyclopropenone sensitization with weekly scalp DPC. Unfractionated whole blood served as the source for total RNA extraction. Blood was drawn before each patch test was applied. Alopecia patients between 18 and 70 years old and suitable for DPC were used as donors. This CDR3 spans 13 amino acids. Germline CDR1 reads SGHTA; CDR2 reads FQGNSA. The ends were cut back, 0 bases at V and 6 bases at J, with 6 bases in the middle. This clonotype occurred many times. Its antigen is still unknown. Whole-study findings and limits: The study found that PT1 expanded TCR counts correlated positively with patch test score. With regard to DPC sensitization, TCRs above 1 in 1000 frequency did not change.

TCRdb ran MiXCR on the RACE reads and lists one entry per CDR3 protein. The data hold more than 35,000 distinct CDR3 sequences, with about 13% observed a single time. This TCR derives from a woman aged 40-49 years with alopecia areata. Some clones in this sample may be carry-over from other donors' samples. The chain links TRBV7-2 to TRBJ1-5; D unclear. The material sequenced was whole blood, taken in connection with sensitization to the hapten diphenylcyclopropenone (DPC). This CDR3 is CASSLAVTQPQHF. The CDR3 nucleotides read TGTGCCAGCAGCTTAGCAGTAACTCAGCCCCAGCATTTT.